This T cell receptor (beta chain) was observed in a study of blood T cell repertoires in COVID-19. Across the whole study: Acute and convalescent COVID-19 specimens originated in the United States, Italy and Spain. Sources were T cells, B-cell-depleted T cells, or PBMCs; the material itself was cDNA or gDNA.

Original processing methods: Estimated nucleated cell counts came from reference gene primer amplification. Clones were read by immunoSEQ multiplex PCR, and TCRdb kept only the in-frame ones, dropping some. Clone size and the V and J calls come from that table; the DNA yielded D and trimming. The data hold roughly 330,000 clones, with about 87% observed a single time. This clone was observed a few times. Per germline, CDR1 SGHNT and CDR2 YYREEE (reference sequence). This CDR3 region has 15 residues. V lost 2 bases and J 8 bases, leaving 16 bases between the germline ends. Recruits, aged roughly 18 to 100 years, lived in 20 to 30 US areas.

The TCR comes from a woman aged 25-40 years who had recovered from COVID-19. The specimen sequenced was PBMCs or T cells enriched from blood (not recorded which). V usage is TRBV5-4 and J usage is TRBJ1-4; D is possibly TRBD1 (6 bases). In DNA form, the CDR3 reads TGTGCCAGCAGCTTAGCAGGGGAGGGGCGGGAAAAACTGTTTTTT. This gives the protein CASSLAGEGREKLFF.